These 3 T cell receptor beta chains originate from one sample sequenced in a study of shared clonotypes between healthy human individuals (TCRdb year 2020). The library was built by means of the immunoSEQ multiplex PCR assay. TCRdb retrieved this table from immuneACCESS and kept in-frame rearrangements only. Not all clones are present; in checked studies, unresolved V genes account for under half, and no reason is known for the remainder. In all, the sample holds around 2,000,000 clones, and about 95% of those were seen once. The ten most abundant clones make up 1% to 1.5% of the sample. CD8 naive samples were CD45RO-negative cells positively selected for CCR7, giving a CD45RA+CCR7+ population that excluded TemRA cells. The sequencing input was naive CD8+ T cells sorted from blood. Taken with the paper, the label for cell subset or site translates to: CD45RA+CCR7+. Receptors were obtained from a man in his late teens or twenties in good health.

V and J are TRBV7-8 and TRBJ2-5; D is possibly TRBD1 (5 bases). The CDR3 runs 15 residues. Trimming removed 9 bases at V and 2 bases at J, with 19 bases between. Per germline, CDR1 SGHVS and CDR2 FQNEAQ. CDR3 residues: CASVPRGWTQETQYF. CDR3 sequence (DNA): TGTGCCAGTGTTCCAAGGGGCTGGACACAAGAGACCCAGTACTTC.

The V call is TRBV11-1, the J call TRBJ2-7; TRBD1 matches at 7 bases. This CDR3 region has 15 residues. V lost 4 bases to trimming and J lost 2 bases; unmatched junction nucleotides: 8. Germline CDR1 is SGHAT and CDR2 is FQDESV (reference sequence). Here the CDR3 reads CASSSTGTATYEQYF. CDR3 bases: TGTGCCAGCAGCTCAACCGGGACAGCCACCTACGAGCAGTACTTC.

The chain carries TRBV6-5 and TRBJ2-1, with 9 bases identical to TRBD2. Trimming took 6 bases from V and 7 from J; bases not matched to a gene: 10. This CDR3 spans 15 amino acids. Per the germline V gene, CDR1 is MNHEY and CDR2 is SVGAGI. CDR3 sequence reads: CASRHLTSGVNEQFF. The DNA for the CDR3 is TGTGCCAGCAGGCACCTGACTAGCGGCGTAAATGAGCAGTTCTTC.